This entry lists 25 T cell receptor beta chains sequenced from one sample in a study of T cells after yellow fever vaccination (dated by TCRdb to the late 2010s). What the treatment or condition label conveys for this sample: live attenuated yellow fever vaccine strain. The library was prepared using 5' RACE. The listed sequencing device is Illumina HiSeq 2500. In TCRdb, the public reads were trimmed at Q25 with fastp and aligned with MiXCR, with productive beta chains retained. Every CDR3 protein is listed once, alongside the most common genes and DNA of its rows. The sample table records some 600,000 distinct CDR3 sequences; 10% to 15% of these occur just once. The ten most abundant clones make up approximately 15% of the sample. This sample comprised PBMCs, obtained on the day of the yellow fever booster vaccination. Receptors were obtained from a young man who received the YFV17D yellow fever vaccine.

Note on this clonotype: One end of the junction is discordant with germline, which a read error may explain. The chain is built from TRBV9 and TRBJ2-3; D may be TRBD1 or TRBD2 (6 bases each). This CDR3 is 15 amino acids long. CDR1 and CDR2 from the germline V gene are SGDLS and YYNGEE. The CDR3: CASGVQGGSSDTQYF. CDR3 coding DNA: TGTGCCAGCGGCGTACAGGGAGGTTCGTCCGATACGCAGTATTTT.

This clonotype has more than one count but fewer than ten. The rearrangement links TRBV5-4 to TRBJ1-3; D is unresolved. V gave up 2 bases and J gave up 0 bases, with 9 bases separating them. Germline CDR1 is SGHNT and CDR2 is YYREEE (reference sequence). The CDR3 is 15 residues long. DNA of the CDR3: TGTGCCAGCAGCTTCGACATTAACTCTGGAAACACCATATATTTT. This codes for CASSFDINSGNTIYF.

This clonotype has just a few counts. The DNA of the CDR3 is TGTGCCAGCAGACGAATGATCGGGCTAGCGGAGAAGGACAATGAGCAGTTCTTC. This codes for CASRRMIGLAEKDNEQFF. This chain connects TRBV11-2 to TRBJ2-1; 7 bases match TRBD2. This CDR3 comprises 18 residues. V was clipped by 6 bases and J by 5 bases; unmatched bases: 19. Germline V gene sequence: CDR1 SGHAT, CDR2 FQNNGV.

The chain couples TRBV19 to TRBJ2-1; D is possibly TRBD1 (5 bases). The V gene's germline CDR1 is LNHDA and CDR2 SQIVND (reference sequence). The CDR3 has 15 amino acids. The V gene lost 3 bases and the J gene lost 4 bases, with 13 bases spanning the gap. CDR3 in DNA: TGTGCCAGTAGTATTGGGGCCGACATTTACAATGAGCAGTTCTTC. It encodes CASSIGADIYNEQFF.

This clonotype was observed many times. The chain recombines TRBV5-1 with TRBJ2-6, with a tentative D call TRBD1 (5 bases). CDR1 and CDR2 from the germline V gene are SGHRS and YFSETQ. Trimming took off 0 bases at V and 4 bases at J, with 14 bases between the two ends. The CDR3 runs 17 residues. In DNA, the CDR3 is TGCGCCAGCAGCTTGGTTGGGGCAGGGATCGGGGCCAACGTCCTGACTTTC. It codes for CASSLVGAGIGANVLTF.

This chain joins TRBV7-6 and TRBJ1-6, with no clear D. The CDR3 is made up of 16 amino acids. CDR1 is SGHVS, CDR2 FNYEAQ, per germline. Trimming pared 1 base from V and 7 bases from J, leaving 14 bases between. CDR3 residues: CASSLVSGLGNSPLHF. The CDR3 region has the DNA TGTGCCAGCAGCTTAGTATCAGGCTTGGGCAATTCACCCCTCCACTTT.

This clonotype was recorded a few times. The chain employs TRBV20-1 and TRBJ2-3; D remains unclear. V dropped 3 bases and J dropped 5 bases, with 6 bases sitting between them. The CDR3 extends over 11 amino acids. CDR1 is DFQATT and CDR2 is SNEGSKA in the germline V gene (reference sequence). CDR3 coding DNA: TGCAGTGCTAGGTACAGAGATACGCAGTATTTT. Translation: CSARYRDTQYF.

This chain connects TRBV7-9 to TRBJ2-6; the D is unclear. This CDR3 comprises 15 residues. The germline V gene encodes CDR1 SEHNR and CDR2 FQNEAQ (reference sequence). V was pared by 5 bases and J by 3 bases, with 11 bases between. This chain's CDR3 is CASSHPGFGANVLTF. Here the CDR3 DNA reads TGTGCCAGCAGCCATCCGGGTTTTGGGGCCAACGTCCTGACTTTC.

This clonotype was counted ten times or more. The V and J genes are TRBV6-2 or TRBV6-3 and TRBJ2-1, with 7 bases that match TRBD1. Trimming at V came to 5 bases and at J to 4 bases, leaving 11 bases not matched to a gene. This CDR3 spans 16 amino acids. The germline gives CDR1 MNHEY, CDR2 SVGEGT. The CDR3 DNA reads TGTGCCAGCAGTCCTTCAGGGGGTGGAAAGTACAATGAGCAGTTCTTC. Translation gives CASSPSGGGKYNEQFF.

The sample holds a few counts of this clonotype. The V call is TRBV4-3, the J call TRBJ2-7; 7 nucleotides line up with TRBD1. V shed 1 base and J 7 bases; nucleotides not matched to a gene: 7. The CDR3 covers 14 residues. CDR1 and CDR2 (germline): LGHNA, YSLEER. The CDR3 reads CASSQAGTEGEQYF. The CDR3 region has the DNA TGCGCCAGCAGCCAAGCGGGGACAGAGGGGGAGCAGTACTTC.

About this clonotype itself: The junction differs from germline at one of its ends, possibly a read error. This chain uses TRBV10-3 with TRBJ2-7; weak D call: TRBD2 (5 bases). CDR1 is ENHRY and CDR2 is SYGVKD in the germline V gene. The CDR3 contains 11 residues. Here the CDR3 DNA reads TGTGTCATCAGCGGAACCTACGAGCAGTACTTC. Translated: CVISGTYEQYF.

In its sample, this clonotype was seen a few times. The chain employs TRBV2 and TRBJ2-3; D is undetermined. Germline loops: CDR1 SNHLY, CDR2 FYNNEI. The CDR3 spans 13 residues. Trimming pared 3 bases from V and 3 bases from J, leaving 7 bases between. The DNA of the CDR3 is TGTGCCAGCAGTGATTACGGGACAGATACGCAGTATTTT. Translation gives CASSDYGTDTQYF.

This clonotype showed up many times. J is TRBJ1-2 and V is TRBV27; possible D gene TRBD1, 5 bases. The CDR3 totals 13 residues. Germline-derived CDR1 and CDR2 are MNHEY and SMNVEV (reference sequence). Trimming cost V 3 bases and J 4 bases, with 9 bases left between them. CDR3 nucleotides: TGTGCCAGCAGTTTGACAGCGTTCTATGGCTACACCTTC. Translated, it gives CASSLTAFYGYTF.

This clonotype was seen just once. The gene calls are TRBV5-1 and TRBJ2-4; 14 bases are shared with TRBD2. The germline gives CDR1 SGHRS, CDR2 YFSETQ. This CDR3 spans 17 amino acids. V lost 4 bases, J lost 0 bases, and 3 bases stayed unmatched. The CDR3 loop reads CASSRLAGGGAKNIQYF. The CDR3, as DNA: TGCGCCAGCAGCCGACTAGCGGGAGGGGGAGCCAAAAACATTCAGTACTTC.

The gene calls are TRBV6-5 and TRBJ2-3, with D hard to call. The CDR3 runs to 15 residues. Germline values: CDR1 MNHEY, CDR2 SVGAGI. V shed 0 bases and J shed 3 bases, with 10 bases lying between them. The CDR3 DNA reads TGTGCCAGCAGTTACTCGCCCCCTGGGACAGATACGCAGTATTTT. Residues: CASSYSPPGTDTQYF.

This chain uses TRBV11-2 with TRBJ2-5, with D tentatively TRBD1 (6 bases). Germline CDR1 reads SGHAT; CDR2 reads FQNNGV. The CDR3 has 10 residues. Deletions cut 5 bases from V and 13 bases from J, with 11 bases between. Written as DNA, the CDR3 is TGTGCCAGCAGCGCAGACAGGTCGTACTTC. Amino acids: CASSADRSYF.

This clonotype occurred a few times. The chain uses TRBV4-3 and TRBJ1-6; 8 bases map to TRBD1. The CDR3 has 14 amino acids. V gave up 4 bases and J gave up 7 bases; unmatched junction bases: 3. Per germline, CDR1 LGHNA and CDR2 YSLEER. The CDR3 sequence is CASSLGQVNSPLHF. CDR3 nucleotides: TGCGCCAGCAGCCTGGGACAGGTCAATTCACCCCTCCACTTT.

This clonotype was counted a few times. The V gene is TRBV6-2 or TRBV6-3, the J gene TRBJ2-6; 7 positions agree with TRBD1. Germline V gene sequence: CDR1 MNHEY, CDR2 SVGEGT. The CDR3 runs to 13 residues. Trimming removed 10 bases from V and 4 bases from J; junction bases left unmatched: 4. CDR3 sequence: CATTGAGANVLTF. The CDR3 DNA reads as TGTGCCACTACAGGGGCCGGGGCCAACGTCCTGACTTTC.

This clonotype was detected only a few times. The chain has TRBV15 and TRBJ2-1, with a weak D call TRBD2 (6 bases). The V end lost 5 bases, the J end lost 2 bases, and 13 bases lay between the germline ends. The CDR3 is 15 amino acids. Germline CDR1 and CDR2: LNHNV and YYDKDF (reference sequence). CDR3: CATSGGTDPYNEQFF. Written as DNA, the CDR3 is TGTGCCACCAGCGGGGGGACGGACCCCTACAATGAGCAGTTCTTC.

There are a few counts of this clonotype. The gene calls are TRBV20-1 and TRBJ2-7; TRBD2 is a possible D gene (6 bases). Trimming removed 6 bases at V and 2 bases at J, with 17 bases between. This CDR3 comprises 14 residues. Germline CDR1 DFQATT, CDR2 SNEGSKA (reference sequence). CDR3 in amino acids: CSARLGGRPYEQYF. In DNA form, the CDR3 reads TGCAGTGCCAGACTAGGAGGGAGACCCTACGAGCAGTACTTC.

This clonotype showed up many times. The rearrangement links TRBV7-2 to TRBJ2-1; unclear D gene. CDR3 length: 12 amino acids. V was pared by 6 bases and J by 4 bases, with 7 bases between. CDR1 and CDR2 (germline): SGHTA, FQGNSA. CDR3 residues: CASSFRYNEQFF. CDR3 coding DNA: TGTGCCAGCAGTTTCAGGTACAATGAGCAGTTCTTC.

This clonotype was found a few times. The V and J genes are TRBV6-1 and TRBJ2-6; no clear D gene. The CDR3 covers 14 residues. The V and J ends lost 6 bases and 0 bases respectively, with 6 bases between them. Germline V CDR1 and CDR2: MNHNS, SASEGT. CDR3 DNA: TGTGCCAGCAGCATCCTCTCTGGGGCCAACGTCCTGACTTTC. Residues: CASSILSGANVLTF.

CDR3 sequence: CASSQSTGSHNQPQHF. The CDR3 DNA reads TGCGCCAGCAGCCAGTCGACAGGGAGCCACAATCAGCCCCAGCATTTT. The V gene is TRBV4-3, the J gene TRBJ1-5; TRBD1 aligns across 7 bases. The CDR3 is 16 residues long. Germline CDR1 LGHNA, CDR2 YSLEER. Germline trimming cut 3 bases from V and 3 bases from J; bases unmatched to any gene: 8.

A few counts support this clonotype. This chain uses TRBV5-4 with TRBJ1-2; possible D gene TRBD1, 6 bases. Looked up from germline, CDR1 is SGHNT and CDR2 is YYREEE (reference sequence). Trimming stripped 4 bases from V and 8 bases from J, with 27 bases between. The CDR3 spans 17 residues. The CDR3 protein is CASSPFLSGGPEYGYTF. The CDR3 DNA reads as TGTGCCAGCAGCCCTTTCCTAAGCGGGGGGCCTGAGTACGGCTACACCTTC. The full variable domain, in which reference TRBV5-4 and TRBJ1-2 provide the parts outside the CDR3, is ETGVTQSPTHLIKTRGQQVTLRCSSQSGHNTVSWYQQALGQGPQFIFQYYREEENGRGNFPPRFSGLQFPNYSSELNVNALELDDSALYLCASSPFLSGGPEYGYTFGSGTRLTVV.

This clonotype was counted between two and nine times. This rearrangement joins TRBV20-1 to TRBJ2-3, with 12 bases matching TRBD2. CDR3 length: 15 amino acids. Germline CDR1 is DFQATT and CDR2 is SNEGSKA (reference sequence). After removal of 4 bases from V and 4 bases from J, the junction contained 6 bases not matched to a gene. In DNA form, the CDR3 reads TGCAGTGCTACCCCGACTAGCGGGAGTCCAGATACGCAGTATTTT. Its protein is CSATPTSGSPDTQYF.